Listed here are 20 T cell receptor beta chains from one sample, sequenced in a study of vaccination effects on CD4 cells after COVID-19. Investigators separated out CD4+ T cells once more than nine days of culture had passed. The cohort was immunized with two doses of either the BNT162b2 or mRNA-1273 vaccine. The assay was immunoSEQ multiplex PCR, and TCRdb's table has in-frame clones only and misses some. Here the sample spans tens of thousands of clones, about 73% being singletons. Their specific antigens are unknown. The source was CD4+ T cells from PBMCs cultured without peptide, collected after COVID-19 vaccination. Receptors originate from a human donor who received a COVID-19 vaccine.

V gene TRBV27 combines with J gene TRBJ2-1; D unresolved. The CDR3 length is 15 residues. Trimming pared 1 base from V and 0 bases from J, leaving 7 bases between. Germline V lookup: CDR1 MNHEY, CDR2 SMNVEV (reference sequence). Here the CDR3 reads CASSLFLSSYNEQFF. CDR3 in DNA: TGTGCCAGCAGTTTATTTCTGAGCTCCTACAATGAGCAGTTCTTC.

The V and J genes are TRBV3-1 (or the pseudogene TRBV3-2) and TRBJ2-3, with 8 bases aligning to TRBD2. Germline V CDR1 and CDR2: LGHDT, YNNKEL (reference sequence). V was clipped by 0 bases and J by 6 bases; unmatched bases: 8. This CDR3 spans 16 amino acids. CDR3 loop: CASSQESSGGRDTQYF. The CDR3 region has the DNA TGTGCCAGCAGCCAAGAGTCAAGCGGGGGCAGGGATACGCAGTATTTT.

The gene calls are TRBV7-2 and TRBJ2-2; D perhaps matches TRBD1 (5 bases). This CDR3 is built from 14 residues. Per the germline V gene, CDR1 is SGHTA and CDR2 is FQGNSA. Trimming stripped 5 bases from V and 6 bases from J, with 13 bases between. The DNA for the CDR3 is TGTGCCAGCAGCCGGCAGGGAAGTCCCGGGGAGCTGTTTTTT. This translates into CASSRQGSPGELFF.

The genes are TRBV19 and TRBJ2-6; no clear D gene. Germline V gene data show CDR1 as LNHDA and CDR2 as SQIVND (reference sequence). V was clipped by 6 bases and J by 0 bases, with 3 bases between them. The CDR3 covers 13 residues. CDR3 bases: TGTGCCAGTAGGAGCTCTGGGGCCAACGTCCTGACTTTC. Amino acids: CASRSSGANVLTF. Looking up the rest from reference TRBV19 and TRBJ2-6 gives the full variable domain: DGGITQSPKYLFRKEGQNVTLSCEQNLNHDAMYWYRQDPGQGLRLIYYSQIVNDFQKGDIAEGYSVSREKKESFPLTVTSAQKNPTAFYLCASRSSGANVLTFGAGSRLTVL.

A single count supports this clone. The chain links TRBV30 to TRBJ1-1; D not certain. Germline V gene sequence: CDR1 GTSNPN, CDR2 SVGIG (reference sequence). CDR3 length: 13 residues. The germline V and J ends were trimmed by 5 bases and 1 base, with 11 bases remaining between them. The CDR3 protein is CAWGREGNTEAFF. The CDR3 coding sequence is TGTGCCTGGGGCCGGGAGGGGAACACTGAAGCTTTCTTT.

The chain combines TRBV25-1 with TRBJ1-2, with a possible D match to TRBD1 (5 bases). V was pared by 1 base and J by 2 bases, with 11 bases between. This CDR3 is built from 15 residues. Germline V gives CDR1 MGHDK, CDR2 SYGVNS. The CDR3: CASSEFGAVNYGYTF. The CDR3, as DNA: TGTGCCAGCAGTGAATTCGGGGCAGTCAACTATGGCTACACCTTC.

This clone was seen a single time. The chain has TRBV7-2 and TRBJ1-5; no clear D gene. This CDR3 comprises 13 residues. V lost 2 bases and J 4 bases, leaving 6 bases between the germline ends. Germline CDR1 is SGHTA and CDR2 is FQGNSA. DNA for the CDR3: TGTGCCAGCAGCTTAAGGGCAAATCAGCCCCAGCATTTT. Translation: CASSLRANQPQHF.

The CDR3 region is CASSPWTGLSEQYV. CDR3 nucleotide sequence: TGTGCCAGCAGCCCCTGGACAGGGTTGAGCGAGCAGTACGTC. This chain joins TRBV5-5 and TRBJ2-7; 8 bases line up with TRBD1. Unmatched junction bases numbered 9, after V lost 4 bases and J lost 6 bases. CDR1 and CDR2 from the germline V gene are SGHKS and YYEKEE (reference sequence). This CDR3 has 14 residues.

This sequence joins TRBV29-1 and TRBJ1-2; 8 bases agree with TRBD1. The V segment lost 4 bases and the J segment 4 bases; nucleotides outside the gene matches: 11. This CDR3 comprises 15 residues. Germline V CDR1 and CDR2: SQVTM, ANQGSEA. CDR3 DNA sequence: TGCAGCGTTGTGTTAAATGGACAGGGTGGCTATGGCTACACCTTC. It codes for CSVVLNGQGGYGYTF. Complete variable domain (other parts from reference TRBV29-1 and TRBJ1-2): SAVISQKPSRDICQRGTSLTIQCQVDSQVTMMFWYRQQPGQSLTLIATANQGSEATYESGFVIDKFPISRPNLTFSTLTVSNMSPEDSSIYLCSVVLNGQGGYGYTFGSGTRLTVV.

The chain is built from TRBV28 and TRBJ2-3, with TRBD1 matching 10 bases. The CDR3 consists of 16 residues. Trimming took 4 bases from V and 5 from J; bases not matched to a gene: 9. Looked up from germline, CDR1 is MDHEN and CDR2 is SYDVKM. The CDR3 loop reads CASSSHGQGVGDTQYF. For the CDR3, the DNA is TGTGCCAGCAGTTCCCACGGACAGGGGGTTGGAGATACGCAGTATTTT.

V gene TRBV18 combines with J gene TRBJ2-6; D call uncertain. Germline V gene lookup returns CDR1 KGHSH and CDR2 LQKENI. The V end lost 4 bases, the J end lost 3 bases, and 16 bases lay between the germline ends. The CDR3 runs 17 residues. CDR3 region: CASSLKPSLGGANVLTF. The CDR3 DNA reads as TGTGCCAGCTCACTCAAACCCTCTCTAGGTGGGGCCAACGTCCTGACTTTC.

This clone was recorded a few times. This chain uses TRBV12-3 or TRBV12-4 with TRBJ1-2; D remains ambiguous. CDR3 length: 12 residues. Between the trimmed V and J ends, which lost 3 bases and 4 bases, there was a span of 6 bases. CDR3 in DNA: TGTGCCAGCAGTTTCTGGGGCTATGGCTACACCTTC. Its translation: CASSFWGYGYTF.

The CDR3 is CATRSSGATDTQYF. As DNA, the CDR3 is TGTGCCACCAGGAGTTCCGGGGCCACAGATACGCAGTATTTT. The V call is TRBV24-1, the J call TRBJ2-3, with D tentatively TRBD1 or TRBD2 (5 bases each). V shed 7 bases and J shed 2 bases, with 12 bases lying between them. CDR3 size: 14 residues. Germline V lookup: CDR1 KGHDR, CDR2 SFDVKD.

J is TRBJ2-7 and V is TRBV18; 8 bases fit TRBD1. V was clipped by 5 bases and J by 7 bases; unmatched bases: 10. The CDR3 consists of 14 residues. Germline values: CDR1 KGHSH, CDR2 LQKENI. CDR3 residues: CASSAGTGEREQYV. The CDR3 bases are TGTGCCAGCTCAGCCGGGACAGGAGAGAGGGAGCAGTACGTC.

The rearrangement links TRBV5-6 to TRBJ2-4, with D possibly called TRBD1 or TRBD2 (7 bases each). In germline, CDR1 is SGHDT, CDR2 YYEEEE. The CDR3 contains 12 residues. V shed 4 bases and J shed 9 bases, with 11 bases lying between them. DNA of the CDR3: TGTGCCAGCAGCGTCAGGGGGGGCATTCAGTACTTC. Translating gives CASSVRGGIQYF.

This chain joins TRBV24-1 and TRBJ1-2, with 10 bases identical to TRBD1. Looked up from germline, CDR1 is KGHDR and CDR2 is SFDVKD. The J segment lost 4 bases and the V segment lost 4 bases, leaving 8 bases of the junction unmatched. The length of the CDR3 is 16 residues. CDR3 sequence: CATSDPGTGDVYGYTF. CDR3 nucleotide sequence: TGTGCCACCAGTGACCCCGGGACAGGGGACGTCTATGGCTACACCTTC.

The genes are TRBV24-1 and TRBJ2-5, with D perhaps matching TRBD1 (5 bases). The CDR3 has 15 residues. V lost 4 bases, J lost 2 bases, and 13 bases lay in between. Germline values: CDR1 KGHDR, CDR2 SFDVKD. CDR3 region: CATSDLGQGQETQYF. CDR3 nucleotides: TGTGCCACCAGTGACTTGGGGCAGGGTCAAGAGACCCAGTACTTC.

This chain connects TRBV15 to TRBJ1-2; possible D gene TRBD1, 5 bases. The CDR3 runs to 15 residues. Germline values: CDR1 LNHNV, CDR2 YYDKDF (reference sequence). Trimming pared 3 bases from V and 1 base from J, leaving 12 bases between. The CDR3 DNA follows: TGTGCCACCAGCAGGCCCCAGGGTCTTAACTATGGCTACACCTTC. This encodes CATSRPQGLNYGYTF. The full variable domain, with the rest looked up from reference TRBV15 and TRBJ1-2, is DAMVIQNPRYQVTQFGKPVTLSCSQTLNHNVMYWYQQKSSQAPKLLFHYYDKDFNNEADTPDNFQSRRPNTSFCFLDIRSPGLGDTAMYLCATSRPQGLNYGYTFGSGTRLTVV.

V usage is TRBV6-5 and J usage is TRBJ1-2; D not certain. CDR3 length: 11 residues. The germline V and J ends were trimmed by 6 bases and 7 bases, with 9 bases remaining between them. CDR1 is MNHEY, CDR2 SVGAGI, per germline. The CDR3 nucleotides read TGTGCCAGCAGCTCGTATGGTGGCTACACCTTC. This encodes CASSSYGGYTF.

The chain links TRBV24-1 to TRBJ1-1; D uncertain. Trimming left V 9 bases short and J 1 base short, with 14 bases between. Per the germline V gene, CDR1 is KGHDR and CDR2 is SFDVKD. The CDR3 sequence is 14 residues long. CDR3 amino acids: CATSNGEGNTEAFF. CDR3 coding DNA: TGTGCCACCTCCAATGGTGAAGGGAACACTGAAGCTTTCTTT.